Described below is a single T cell receptor beta chain sequence and its context. This sample is part of a study of blood T cell repertoires in COVID-19. Study overall: Samples came from the United States, Italy and Spain, spanning acute and convalescent COVID-19.

The trim removed 6 bases at V and 5 bases at J, leaving 6 bases unmatched. CDR1 is MNHEY and CDR2 is SVGAGI in the germline V gene. The CDR3 is made up of 14 amino acids. In the original workflow: Estimation of nucleated cell counts relied on the amplification of reference gene primers. Data came from immunoSEQ multiplex PCR; TCRdb stores just in-frame clones and leaves some out. V and J calls plus clone size are reproduced from that table; the DNA served to infer D and trimming. The sample records fewer than 25,000 clones, 85% to 90% being singletons. The material sequenced was peripheral blood. V usage is TRBV6-5 and J usage is TRBJ1-4; 7 bases fit TRBD1. This TCR derives from a woman aged 55-75 years with active COVID-19. The CDR3 sequence is CASSRGTANEKLFF. CDR3 nucleotides: TGTGCCAGCAGCCGTGGGACAGCAAATGAAAAACTGTTTTTT.